This TCR beta chain was documented in a study of STAT3 mutations in large granular lymphocyte leukemia. Points from the study as a whole: In some patients, a small highly pathogenic clone possibly went undetected. Every T-LGLL patient had at least one immunodominant TCRbeta clonotype. No sample exists from the first appearance of each clone.

Germline CDR1 and CDR2: LNHDA and SQIVND (reference sequence). Unmatched junction bases numbered 6, after V lost 5 bases and J lost 0 bases. This CDR3 spans 15 amino acids. Average productive template count per sample was approximately 40,000. TCRdb keeps only in-frame clones here, not all; method: immunoSEQ multiplex PCR. The repertoire holds about 15,000 clones, 85% to 95% seen once, with under 9% in the top ten. Concerning this clone itself: Its antigen is undetermined.

What was sequenced was peripheral blood mononuclear cells. This TCR derives from a woman between 45 and 65 years old with T-cell large granular lymphocyte leukemia. Some clones in this sample may be carry-over from other donors' samples. V gene TRBV19 combines with J gene TRBJ1-1; the match to TRBD1 covers 7 bases. CDR3 DNA sequence: TGTGCCAGTAGTTTACCGGGACAGCTGAACACTGAAGCTTTCTTT. It is translated as CASSLPGQLNTEAFF.